This T cell receptor beta chain was identified during a study of technical replicates of blood from a handful of donors. The sample holds one count of this clone. The V end was cut by 4 bases, the J end by 7 bases, with 15 bases between. The germline V gene has CDR1 SGDLS and CDR2 YYNGEE. There are 14 residues in the CDR3. Assay: immunoSEQ multiplex PCR; the TCRdb copy retains only in-frame clones and omits some. The sample gives 80,000 or so clones, under 97% of which show up once; roughly 0.4% is in the top ten. Input material: T cells isolated from PBMCs. The V gene is TRBV9, the J gene TRBJ1-5, with a weak D call TRBD1 (5 bases). The source of this sequence is a human donor in good health. This CDR3 reads CASSQSGSNQPQHF. The CDR3 DNA reads as TGTGCCAGCAGCCAATCAGGGTCCAACCAGCCCCAGCATTTT. Looking up the rest from reference TRBV9 and TRBJ1-5 gives the full variable domain: DSGVTQTPKHLITATGQRVTLRCSPRSGDLSVYWYQQSLDQGLQFLIQYYNGEERAKGNILERFSAQQFPDLHSELNLSSLELGDSALYFCASSQSGSNQPQHFGDGTRLSIL.